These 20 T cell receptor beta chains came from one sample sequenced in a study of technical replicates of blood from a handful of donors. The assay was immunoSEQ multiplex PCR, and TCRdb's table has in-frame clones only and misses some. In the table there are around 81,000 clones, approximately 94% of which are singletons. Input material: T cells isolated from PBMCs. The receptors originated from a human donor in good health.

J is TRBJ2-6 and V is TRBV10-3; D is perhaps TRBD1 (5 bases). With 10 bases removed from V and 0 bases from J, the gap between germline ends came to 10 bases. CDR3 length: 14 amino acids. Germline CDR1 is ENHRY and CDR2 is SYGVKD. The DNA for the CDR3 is TGTGCCACCACCGACAGCTCTGGGGCCAACGTCCTGACTTTC. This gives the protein CATTDSSGANVLTF.

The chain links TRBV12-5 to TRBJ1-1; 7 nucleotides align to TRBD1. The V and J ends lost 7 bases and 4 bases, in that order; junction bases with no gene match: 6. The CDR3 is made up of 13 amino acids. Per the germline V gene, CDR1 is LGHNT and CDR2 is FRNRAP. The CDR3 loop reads CASASQGTTEAFF. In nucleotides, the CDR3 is TGTGCTAGTGCCTCACAGGGGACCACTGAAGCTTTCTTT.

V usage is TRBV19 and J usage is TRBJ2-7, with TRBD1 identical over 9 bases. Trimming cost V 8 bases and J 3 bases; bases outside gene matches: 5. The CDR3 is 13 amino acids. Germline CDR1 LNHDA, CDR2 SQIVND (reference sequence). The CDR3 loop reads CASAPGQGYEQYF. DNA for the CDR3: TGTGCCAGTGCCCCGGGACAGGGCTACGAGCAGTACTTC.

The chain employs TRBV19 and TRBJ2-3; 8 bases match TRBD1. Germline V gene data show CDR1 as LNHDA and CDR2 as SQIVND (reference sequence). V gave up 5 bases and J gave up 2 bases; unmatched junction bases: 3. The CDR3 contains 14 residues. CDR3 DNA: TGTGCCAGTAGTGACAGGGGCGCCACAGATACGCAGTATTTT. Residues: CASSDRGATDTQYF.

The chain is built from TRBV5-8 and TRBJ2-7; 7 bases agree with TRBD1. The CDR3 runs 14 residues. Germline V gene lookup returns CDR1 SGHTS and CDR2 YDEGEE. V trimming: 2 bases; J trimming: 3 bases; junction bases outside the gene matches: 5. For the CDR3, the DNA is TGTGCCAGCAGCTTCGGGACAGCCGACTACGAGCAGTACTTC. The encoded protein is CASSFGTADYEQYF.

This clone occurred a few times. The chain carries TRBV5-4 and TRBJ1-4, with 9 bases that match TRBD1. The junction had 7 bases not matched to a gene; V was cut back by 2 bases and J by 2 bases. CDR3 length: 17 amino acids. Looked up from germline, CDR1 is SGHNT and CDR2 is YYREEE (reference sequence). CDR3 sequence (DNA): TGTGCCAGCAGCTTTTGGACAGGGGAAGGGACTAATGAAAAACTGTTTTTT. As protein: CASSFWTGEGTNEKLFF.

CDR3 in amino acids: CASSLRVNTNEKLFF. CDR3 nucleotide sequence: TGTGCCAGCAGCTTACGGGTGAACACTAATGAAAAACTGTTTTTT. The chain couples TRBV11-2 to TRBJ1-4, with no clear D. Trimming removed 2 bases at V and 2 bases at J, with 9 bases between. This CDR3 comprises 15 residues. CDR1 and CDR2 from the germline V gene are SGHAT and FQNNGV.

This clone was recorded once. This CDR3 is CASSLDRVYAFF. CDR3 in DNA: TGTGCCAGCAGTCTGGACAGGGTCTACGCTTTCTTT. The chain employs TRBV28 and TRBJ1-1; 8 nucleotides line up with TRBD1. The CDR3 spans 12 residues. The V and J ends lost 5 bases and 11 bases, in that order; junction bases with no gene match: 7. Germline assignment: CDR1 MDHEN and CDR2 SYDVKM.

The CDR3 region is CASSPSDRDDEKLFF. CDR3 sequence (DNA): TGTGCCAGCAGTCCATCGGACAGGGACGATGAAAAACTGTTTTTT. The V call is TRBV27, the J call TRBJ1-4, with 8 nucleotides matching TRBD1. Germline CDR1 and CDR2: MNHEY and SMNVEV (reference sequence). V shed 5 bases and J 6 bases; nucleotides not matched to a gene: 8. The CDR3 extends over 15 amino acids.

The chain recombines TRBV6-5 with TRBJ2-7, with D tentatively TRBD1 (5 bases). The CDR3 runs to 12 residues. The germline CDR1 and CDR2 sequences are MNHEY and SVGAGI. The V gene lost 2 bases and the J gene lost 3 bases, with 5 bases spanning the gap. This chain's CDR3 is CASSYQGYEQYF. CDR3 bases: TGTGCCAGCAGTTACCAGGGCTACGAGCAGTACTTC.

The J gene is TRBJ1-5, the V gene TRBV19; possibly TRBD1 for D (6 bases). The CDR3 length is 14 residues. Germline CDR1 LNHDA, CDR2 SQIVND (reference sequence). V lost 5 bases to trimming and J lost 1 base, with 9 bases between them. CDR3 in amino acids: CASSWTVSNQPQHF. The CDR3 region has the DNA TGTGCCAGTAGTTGGACAGTGAGCAATCAGCCCCAGCATTTT.

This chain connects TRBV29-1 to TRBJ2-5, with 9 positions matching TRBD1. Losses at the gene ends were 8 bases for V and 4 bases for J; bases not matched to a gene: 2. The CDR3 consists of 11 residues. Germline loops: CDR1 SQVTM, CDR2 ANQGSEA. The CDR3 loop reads CSMGQGETQYF. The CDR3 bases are TGCAGCATGGGACAGGGAGAGACCCAGTACTTC. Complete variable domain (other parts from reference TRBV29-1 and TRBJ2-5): SAVISQKPSRDICQRGTSLTIQCQVDSQVTMMFWYRQQPGQSLTLIATANQGSEATYESGFVIDKFPISRPNLTFSTLTVSNMSPEDSSIYLCSMGQGETQYFGPGTRLLVL.

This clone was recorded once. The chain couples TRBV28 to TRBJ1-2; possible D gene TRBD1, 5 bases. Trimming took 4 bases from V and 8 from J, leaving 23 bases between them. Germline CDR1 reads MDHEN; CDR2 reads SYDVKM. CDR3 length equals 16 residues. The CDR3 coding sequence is TGTGCCAGCAGTTCAAACGGGGACTTTCCTCCCTTAGGCTACACCTTC. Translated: CASSSNGDFPPLGYTF.

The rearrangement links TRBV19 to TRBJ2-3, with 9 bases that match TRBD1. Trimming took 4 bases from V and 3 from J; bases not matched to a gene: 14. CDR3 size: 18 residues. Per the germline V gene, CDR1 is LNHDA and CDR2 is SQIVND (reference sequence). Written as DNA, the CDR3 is TGTGCCAGTAGTACACCGACCGGGACAGGGATAGGTACAGATACGCAGTATTTT. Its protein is CASSTPTGTGIGTDTQYF.

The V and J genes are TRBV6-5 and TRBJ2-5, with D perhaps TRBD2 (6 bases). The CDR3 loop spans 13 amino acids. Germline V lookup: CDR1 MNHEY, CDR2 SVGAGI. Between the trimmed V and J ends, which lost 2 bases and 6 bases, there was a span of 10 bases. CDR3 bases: TGTGCCAGCAGTTACCGCGGGGAGCAGACCCAGTACTTC. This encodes CASSYRGEQTQYF.

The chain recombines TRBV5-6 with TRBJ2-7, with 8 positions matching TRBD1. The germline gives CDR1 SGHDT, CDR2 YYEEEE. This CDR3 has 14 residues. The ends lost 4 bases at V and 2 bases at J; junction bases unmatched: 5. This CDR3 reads CASSHGQGTYEQYF. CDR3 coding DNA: TGTGCCAGCAGCCACGGACAGGGAACCTACGAGCAGTACTTC.

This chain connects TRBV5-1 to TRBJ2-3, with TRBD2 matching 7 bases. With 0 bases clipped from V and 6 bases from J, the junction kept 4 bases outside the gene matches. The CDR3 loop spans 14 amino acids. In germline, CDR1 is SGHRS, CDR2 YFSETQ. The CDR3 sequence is CASSLVAGVDTQYF. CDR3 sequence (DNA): TGCGCCAGCAGCTTGGTCGCGGGAGTTGATACGCAGTATTTT. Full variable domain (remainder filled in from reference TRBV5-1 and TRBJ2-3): KAGVTQTPRYLIKTRGQQVTLSCSPISGHRSVSWYQQTPGQGLQFLFEYFSETQRNKGNFPGRFSGRQFSNSRSEMNVSTLELGDSALYLCASSLVAGVDTQYFGPGTRLTVL.

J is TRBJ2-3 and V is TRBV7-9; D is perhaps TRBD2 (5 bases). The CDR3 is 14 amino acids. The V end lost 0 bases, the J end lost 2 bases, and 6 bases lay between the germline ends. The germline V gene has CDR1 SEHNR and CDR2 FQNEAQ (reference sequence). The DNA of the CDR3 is TGTGCCAGCAGCTTAGCGGGAGACACAGATACGCAGTATTTT. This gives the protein CASSLAGDTDTQYF.

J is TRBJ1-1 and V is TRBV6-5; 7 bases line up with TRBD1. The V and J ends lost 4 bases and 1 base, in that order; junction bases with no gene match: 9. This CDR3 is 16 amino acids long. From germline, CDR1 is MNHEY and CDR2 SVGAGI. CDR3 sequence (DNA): TGTGCCAGCAGTTCCAGTCACAGACAGGGGAACACTGAAGCTTTCTTT. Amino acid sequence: CASSSSHRQGNTEAFF.

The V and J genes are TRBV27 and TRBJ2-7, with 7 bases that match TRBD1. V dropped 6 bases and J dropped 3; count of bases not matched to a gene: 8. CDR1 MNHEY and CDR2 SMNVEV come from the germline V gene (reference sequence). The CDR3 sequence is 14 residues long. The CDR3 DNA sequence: TGTGCCAGCAGCCCCTACACAGGGGACTACGAGCAGTACTTC. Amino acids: CASSPYTGDYEQYF.